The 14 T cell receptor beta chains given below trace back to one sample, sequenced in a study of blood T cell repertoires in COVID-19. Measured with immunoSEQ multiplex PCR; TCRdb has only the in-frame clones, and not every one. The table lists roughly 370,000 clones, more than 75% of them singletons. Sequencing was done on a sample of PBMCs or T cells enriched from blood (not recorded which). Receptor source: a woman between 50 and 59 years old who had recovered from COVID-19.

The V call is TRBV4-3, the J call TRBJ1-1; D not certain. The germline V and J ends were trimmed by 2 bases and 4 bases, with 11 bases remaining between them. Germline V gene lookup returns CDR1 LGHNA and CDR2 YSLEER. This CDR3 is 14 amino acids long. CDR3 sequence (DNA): TGCGCCAGCAGCCAATTCCTCGGGGTCACTGAAGCTTTCTTT. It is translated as CASSQFLGVTEAFF.

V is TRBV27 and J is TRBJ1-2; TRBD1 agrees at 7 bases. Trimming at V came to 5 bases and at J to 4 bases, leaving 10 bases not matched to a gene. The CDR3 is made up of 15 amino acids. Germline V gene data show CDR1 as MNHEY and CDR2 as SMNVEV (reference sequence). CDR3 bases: TGTGCCAGCAGTCCACAAACGACAGGGACCTATGGCTACACCTTC. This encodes CASSPQTTGTYGYTF.

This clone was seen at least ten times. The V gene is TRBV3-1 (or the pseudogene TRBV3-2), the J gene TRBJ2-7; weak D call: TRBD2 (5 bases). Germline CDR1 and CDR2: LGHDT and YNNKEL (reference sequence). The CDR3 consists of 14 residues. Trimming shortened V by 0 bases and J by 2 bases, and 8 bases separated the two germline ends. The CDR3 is CASSQEGRPYEQYF. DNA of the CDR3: TGTGCCAGCAGCCAAGAGGGGAGACCCTACGAGCAGTACTTC.

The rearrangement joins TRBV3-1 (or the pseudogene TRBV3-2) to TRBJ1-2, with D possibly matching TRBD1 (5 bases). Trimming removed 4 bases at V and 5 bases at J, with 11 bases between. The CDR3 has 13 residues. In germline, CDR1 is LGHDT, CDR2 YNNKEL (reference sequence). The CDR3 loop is CASSLEAGYGYTF. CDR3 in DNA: TGTGCCAGCAGCCTAGAGGCAGGGTATGGCTACACCTTC.

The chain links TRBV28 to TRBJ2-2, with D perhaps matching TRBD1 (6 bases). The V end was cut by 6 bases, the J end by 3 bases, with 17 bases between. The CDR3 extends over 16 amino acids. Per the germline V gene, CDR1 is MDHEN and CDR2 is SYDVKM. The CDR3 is CASRPAQGRYTGELFF. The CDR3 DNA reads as TGTGCCAGCAGACCCGCGCAGGGGCGTTACACCGGGGAGCTGTTTTTT.

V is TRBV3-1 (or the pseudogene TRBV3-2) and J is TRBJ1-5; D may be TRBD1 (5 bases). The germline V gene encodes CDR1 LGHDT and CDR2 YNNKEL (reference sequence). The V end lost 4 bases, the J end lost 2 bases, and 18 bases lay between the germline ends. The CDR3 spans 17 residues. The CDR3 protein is CASSPPLGGECNQPQHF. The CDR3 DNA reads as TGTGCCAGCAGCCCTCCTTTGGGAGGGGAGTGCAATCAGCCCCAGCATTTT.

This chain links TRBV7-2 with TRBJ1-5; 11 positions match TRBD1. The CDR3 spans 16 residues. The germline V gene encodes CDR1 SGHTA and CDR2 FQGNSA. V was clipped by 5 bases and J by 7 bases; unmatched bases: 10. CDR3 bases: TGTGCCAGCAGCGCCCGGGACAGGGGGAATTTGCAGCCCCAGCATTTT. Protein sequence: CASSARDRGNLQPQHF.

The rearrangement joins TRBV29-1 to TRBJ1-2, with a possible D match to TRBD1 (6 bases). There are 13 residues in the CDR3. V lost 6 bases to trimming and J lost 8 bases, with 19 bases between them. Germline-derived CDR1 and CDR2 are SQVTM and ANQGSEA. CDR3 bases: TGCAGCGTCCAAGTCCTGGGGGCGGGCGGCTACACCTTC. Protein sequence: CSVQVLGAGGYTF. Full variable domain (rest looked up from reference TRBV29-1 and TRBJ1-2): SAVISQKPSRDICQRGTSLTIQCQVDSQVTMMFWYRQQPGQSLTLIATANQGSEATYESGFVIDKFPISRPNLTFSTLTVSNMSPEDSSIYLCSVQVLGAGGYTFGSGTRLTVV.

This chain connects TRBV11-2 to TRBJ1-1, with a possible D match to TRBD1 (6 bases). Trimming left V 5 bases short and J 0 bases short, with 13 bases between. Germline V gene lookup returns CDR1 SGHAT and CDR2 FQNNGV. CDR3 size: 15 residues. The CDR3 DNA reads TGTGCCAGCAGCGCCTCACAGGGAATGAACACTGAAGCTTTCTTT. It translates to CASSASQGMNTEAFF.

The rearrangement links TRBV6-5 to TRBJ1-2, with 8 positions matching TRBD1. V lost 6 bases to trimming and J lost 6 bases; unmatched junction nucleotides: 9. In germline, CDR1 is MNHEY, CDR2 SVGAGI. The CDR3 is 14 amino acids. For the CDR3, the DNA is TGTGCCAGCAGCAAACAGGGGGTCGGCGATGGCTACACCTTC. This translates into CASSKQGVGDGYTF.

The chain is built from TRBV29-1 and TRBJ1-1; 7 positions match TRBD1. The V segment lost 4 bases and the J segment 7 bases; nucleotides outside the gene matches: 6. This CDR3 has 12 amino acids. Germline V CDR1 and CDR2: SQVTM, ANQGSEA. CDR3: CSVGRGRDEAFF. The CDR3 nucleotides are TGCAGCGTTGGTAGGGGGCGGGATGAAGCTTTCTTT.

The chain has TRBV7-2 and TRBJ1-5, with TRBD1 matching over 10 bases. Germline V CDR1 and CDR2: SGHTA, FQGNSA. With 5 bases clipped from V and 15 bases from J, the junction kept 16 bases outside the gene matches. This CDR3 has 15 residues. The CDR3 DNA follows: TGTGCCAGCAGCCCCTCCGGGACAGGGGCGGAAAATTGGCATTTT. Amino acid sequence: CASSPSGTGAENWHF.

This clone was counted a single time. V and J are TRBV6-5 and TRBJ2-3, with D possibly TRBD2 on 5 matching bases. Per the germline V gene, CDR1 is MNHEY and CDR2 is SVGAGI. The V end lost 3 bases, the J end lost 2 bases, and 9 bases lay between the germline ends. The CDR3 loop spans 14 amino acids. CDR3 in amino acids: CASSYGLSTDTQYF. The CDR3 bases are TGTGCCAGCAGTTATGGACTCTCCACAGATACGCAGTATTTT.

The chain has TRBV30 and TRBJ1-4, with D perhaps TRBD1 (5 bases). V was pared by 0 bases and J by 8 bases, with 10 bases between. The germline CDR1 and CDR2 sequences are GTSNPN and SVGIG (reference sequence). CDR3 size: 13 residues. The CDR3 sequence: CAWSVRGWEKLFF. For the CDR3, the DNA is TGTGCCTGGAGTGTAAGGGGATGGGAAAAACTGTTTTTT.